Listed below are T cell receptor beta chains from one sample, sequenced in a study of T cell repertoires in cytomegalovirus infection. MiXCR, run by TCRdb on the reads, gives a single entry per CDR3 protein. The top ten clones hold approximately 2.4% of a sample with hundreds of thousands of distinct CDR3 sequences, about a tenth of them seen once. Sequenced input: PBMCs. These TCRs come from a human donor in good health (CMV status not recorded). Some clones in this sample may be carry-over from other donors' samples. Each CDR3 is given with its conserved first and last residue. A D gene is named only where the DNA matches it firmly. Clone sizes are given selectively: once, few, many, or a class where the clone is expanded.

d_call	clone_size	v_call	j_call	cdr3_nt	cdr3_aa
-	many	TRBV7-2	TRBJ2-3	TGTGCCAGCAGCCCTACCCCTCAGCTAGTCACAGATACGCAGTATTTT	CASSPTPQLVTDTQYF
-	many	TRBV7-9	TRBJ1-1	TGTGCCTACCTCGGAACAGGGCGCACTGAAGCTTTCTTT	CAYLGTGRTEAFF
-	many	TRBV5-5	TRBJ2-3	TGTGCCAGCAGCTTGGGGGACATTCGAGAGTATTTT	CASSLGDIREYF
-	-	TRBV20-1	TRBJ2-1	TGCAGTGCCCTTTCAGGTTCTAGCTCCTACAATGAGCAGTTCTTC	CSALSGSSSYNEQFF
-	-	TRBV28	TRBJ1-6	TGTGCCAGCAGGAGCACAGGAACGAGCTCCTATAATTCACCCCTCCACTTT	CASRSTGTSSYNSPLHF
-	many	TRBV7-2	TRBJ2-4	TGTGCCAGCAGCCGTACCAAGGGGGGCGAGAGGAGGAACATTCAGTACTTC	CASSRTKGGERRNIQYF
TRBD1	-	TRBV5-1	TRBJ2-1	TGCGCCAGCAGCTTCGGACAGGGAGCATACAATGAGCAGTTCTTC	CASSFGQGAYNEQFF
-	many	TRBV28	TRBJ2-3	TGTGCCAGCAGTTTATTCAACACAGATACGCAGTATTTT	CASSLFNTDTQYF
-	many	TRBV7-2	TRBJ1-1	TGTGCCAGCAGCTTAGAAATCGGAAAAGTAGCTTTCTTT	CASSLEIGKVAFF
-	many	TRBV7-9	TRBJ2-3	TGTGCCAGCAGCTTCTCCCTTTCTAGCACAGATACGCAGTATTTT	CASSFSLSSTDTQYF
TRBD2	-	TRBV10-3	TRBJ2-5	TGTGCCATCAGTGGGGGGGGGGGAGACCCTCCAGAGACCCAGTACTTC	CAISGGGGDPPETQYF
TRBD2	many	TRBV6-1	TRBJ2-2	TGTGCCAGCAGGACTAGCGGGAACACCGGGGAGCTGTTTTTT	CASRTSGNTGELFF
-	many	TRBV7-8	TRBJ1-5	TGTGCCAGCAGCTTAGGGGCAGGGATTCTTCAGCCCCAGCATTTT	CASSLGAGILQPQHF
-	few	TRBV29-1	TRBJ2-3	TGCAGCGTCCTAGGGATTCGGAAGTCAGATACGCAGTATTTT	CSVLGIRKSDTQYF
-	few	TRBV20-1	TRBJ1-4	TGCAGTGCTAGAGCCGGGATTTCAACAACTAATGAAAAACTGTTTTTT	CSARAGISTTNEKLFF
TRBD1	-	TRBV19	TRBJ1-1	TGTGCCAGTAAGGACAGGGCCACTGAAGCTTTCTTT	CASKDRATEAFF